These T cell receptor beta chains were read from a single sample in a study of cytomegalovirus exposure and HLA in healthy donors. The repertoire was sequenced with immunoSEQ multiplex PCR; TCRdb's copy has only in-frame clones and lacks some. Of 150,000 to 200,000 clones listed, around three quarters are singletons. Material: PBMCs. The receptors stem from a woman aged 35 to 49 in good health and CMV-seronegative. The CDR3 runs from the conserved cysteine through the conserved F or W. A D gene is named only where the DNA matches it firmly. Only some rows state a clone size, as once, few, many or a class for expanded clones.

CASSETGEGYGYTF TGTGCCAGCAGTGAGACAGGGGAGGGCTATGGCTACACCTTC - TRBJ1-2 TRBV2 TRBD1
CAYLPVDSDEKLFF TGTGCCTATCTCCCGGTGGACAGCGATGAAAAACTGTTTTTT - TRBJ1-4 TRBV30 -
CASSPLTYQETQYF TGTGCCAGCAGCCCACTAACGTACCAAGAGACCCAGTACTTC - TRBJ2-5 TRBV5-8 -
CARLSPEKLFF TGTGCCCGACTTAGCCCTGAAAAACTGTTTTTT - TRBJ1-4 TRBV27 -
CASSPRLAVTGELFF TGTGCCAGCAGCCCTCGCTTAGCGGTCACCGGGGAGCTGTTTTTT - TRBJ2-2 TRBV14 -
CASSLTVNTGELFF TGTGCCAGCAGTCTTACAGTGAACACCGGGGAGCTGTTTTTT few TRBJ2-2 TRBV11-3 -
CASGGEMEAFF TGTGCCAGTGGAGGGGAAATGGAAGCTTTCTTT - TRBJ1-1 TRBV19 -
CSVSLAGTYEQYF TGCAGCGTTTCACTAGCGGGAACCTACGAGCAGTACTTC - TRBJ2-7 TRBV29-1 TRBD2
CASSLVRGHNGYTF TGTGCCAGCAGCCTGGTGAGGGGGCACAATGGCTACACCTTC - TRBJ1-2 TRBV13 TRBD1
CASSSIQGAGGTEAFF TGTGCCAGCAGCTCCATACAGGGGGCGGGCGGCACTGAAGCTTTCTTT few TRBJ1-1 TRBV7-9 TRBD1
CASSPMTGGFYGYTF TGTGCCAGCAGCCCAATGACAGGGGGCTTCTATGGCTACACCTTC - TRBJ1-2 TRBV6-6 TRBD1
CASSSQPGLANNEQFF TGTGCTAGCAGCTCACAGCCGGGACTTGCGAACAATGAGCAGTTCTTC - TRBJ2-1 TRBV7-7 -
CASSLFGGQANVEQYF TGTGCCAGCAGCTTGTTCGGGGGACAGGCCAATGTGGAGCAGTACTTC - TRBJ2-7 TRBV5-6 TRBD1
CASHGGPTEAFF TGTGCCTCCCACGGGGGGCCCACTGAAGCTTTCTTT - TRBJ1-1 TRBV2 -
CATSRDLRLAGERANEQFF TGTGCCACCAGCAGAGACCTCCGCCTAGCGGGAGAAAGGGCCAATGAGCAGTTCTTC - TRBJ2-1 TRBV15 TRBD2
CASSPPGGTSGSKEQFF TGTGCCAGCAGCCCGCCGGGCGGGACTAGCGGGAGTAAAGAGCAGTTCTTC few TRBJ2-1 TRBV11-3 TRBD2
CASSDPSGRGTGELFF TGTGCCAGCAGTGATCCTAGCGGGAGGGGGACCGGGGAGCTGTTTTTT few TRBJ2-2 TRBV25-1 TRBD2
CASLPLMNTEAFF TGTGCCAGCCTCCCACTCATGAACACTGAAGCTTTCTTT - TRBJ1-1 TRBV9 -
CASSLDAGLSTEAFF TGTGCCAGCAGCTTAGACGCAGGGCTAAGCACTGAAGCTTTCTTT - TRBJ1-1 TRBV13 -
CASSDVGGRGANVLTF TGTGCCAGCAGTGACGTGGGGGGGCGAGGGGCCAACGTCCTGACTTTC many TRBJ2-6 TRBV6-4 -
CASMAGMGYGYTF TGTGCCAGCATGGCAGGGATGGGTTATGGCTACACCTTC - TRBJ1-2 TRBV6-5 -
CASSGAGGNEQFF TGCGCCAGCAGCGGGGCGGGAGGGAATGAGCAGTTCTTC - TRBJ2-1 TRBV5-1 TRBD2
CAGSQGTETQYF TGTGCCGGATCTCAGGGGACAGAGACCCAGTACTTC few TRBJ2-5 TRBV5-4 -
CSVNEPGYGYTF TGCAGCGTTAACGAGCCCGGGTATGGCTACACCTTC few TRBJ1-2 TRBV29-1 -
CASSVGGGRALVEQFF TGTGCCAGCAGCGTAGGGGGCGGGAGGGCCCTGGTTGAGCAGTTCTTC - TRBJ2-1 TRBV9 TRBD2
CASSEEVGRGTPEAFF TGTGCCAGCAGTGAAGAAGTCGGGAGGGGGACACCTGAAGCTTTCTTT - TRBJ1-1 TRBV2 -
CAISESKASGTGELFF TGTGCCATCAGTGAGTCGAAGGCTAGCGGTACCGGGGAGCTGTTTTTT - TRBJ2-2 TRBV10-3 TRBD2
CASSEATSGSYGYTF TGTGCCAGCAGTGAAGCTACGTCGGGGTCATATGGCTACACCTTC - TRBJ1-2 TRBV6-1 -
CASSVVSDGYTF TGTGCCAGCAGCGTAGTCTCTGATGGCTACACCTTC once TRBJ1-2 TRBV9 -
CASSEEVEAFF TGTGCCAGCAGTGAGGAGGTTGAAGCTTTCTTT - TRBJ1-1 TRBV2 -
CASSSTSGSYEQYF TGTGCCAGCAGTTCGACTAGCGGATCGTACGAGCAGTACTTC - TRBJ2-7 TRBV25-1 TRBD2
CAIHSDRITEAFF TGTGCCATTCACTCGGACAGGATCACTGAAGCTTTCTTT - TRBJ1-1 TRBV2 TRBD1